The 22 T cell receptor beta chains below come from one sample, sequenced in a study of blood T cell repertoires in COVID-19. Clones were sequenced by immunoSEQ multiplex PCR, and TCRdb holds only the in-frame ones, with some missing. The table shows about 130,000 clones, with about 92% occurring only once. The source material was peripheral blood. Receptors were obtained from a man aged 45-65 years with active COVID-19.

This clone came up once. The chain couples TRBV5-5 to TRBJ1-5, with D perhaps TRBD1 (6 bases). The CDR3 extends over 15 amino acids. Trimming removed 0 bases at V and 5 bases at J, with 12 bases between. CDR1 SGHKS and CDR2 YYEKEE come from the germline V gene (reference sequence). Written as DNA, the CDR3 is TGTGCCAGCAGCTTGGCCTTGGCAGGGGATCAGCCCCAGCATTTT. It codes for CASSLALAGDQPQHF.

V is TRBV30 and J is TRBJ2-3; 9 nucleotides agree with TRBD2. J gave up 4 bases and V 0 bases, and 17 bases lay outside the gene matches. Germline CDR1 GTSNPN, CDR2 SVGIG (reference sequence). The CDR3 has 19 amino acids. In DNA, the CDR3 is TGTGCCTGGAGTGTAAGGGTCCCTGGCGGGAGGGCCTTCTCAGATACGCAGTATTTT. This codes for CAWSVRVPGGRAFSDTQYF.

The J gene is TRBJ1-2, the V gene TRBV5-1; tentatively, D is TRBD1 (5 bases). V lost 4 bases to trimming and J lost 1 base, with 11 bases between them. Germline CDR1 is SGHRS and CDR2 is YFSETQ. CDR3 size: 14 residues. The CDR3 bases are TGCGCCAGCAGCCAGCCGGGGGTTAACTATGGCTACACCTTC. Amino acid sequence: CASSQPGVNYGYTF.

The chain combines TRBV7-2 with TRBJ2-3, with D perhaps matching TRBD2 (6 bases). The CDR3 has 11 residues. Trimming took off 8 bases at V and 6 bases at J, with 9 bases between the two ends. Germline V lookup: CDR1 SGHTA, CDR2 FQGNSA. CDR3 protein: CASRLVDTQYF. CDR3 DNA sequence: TGTGCCAGCCGACTAGTCGATACGCAGTATTTT.

The gene calls are TRBV2 and TRBJ2-2; weak D call: TRBD1 (6 bases). CDR1 and CDR2 (germline): SNHLY, FYNNEI. There are 15 residues in the CDR3. Trimming took 8 bases from V and 1 from J, leaving 14 bases between them. CDR3: CASEVGGMNTGELFF. The CDR3 bases are TGTGCCAGCGAGGTAGGGGGAATGAACACCGGGGAGCTGTTTTTT.

This chain connects TRBV4-1 to TRBJ2-3; 11 positions match TRBD1. The junction had 11 bases not matched to a gene; V was cut back by 6 bases and J by 3 bases. This CDR3 is built from 17 residues. Germline V gives CDR1 MGHRA, CDR2 YSYEKL. The CDR3 sequence: CASRRTGTGGGTDTQYF. CDR3 DNA sequence: TGCGCCAGCAGACGCACCGGGACAGGGGGTGGTACAGATACGCAGTATTTT.

This clone was observed once. The J gene is TRBJ2-3, the V gene TRBV3-1 (or the pseudogene TRBV3-2); D is uncertain. V dropped 1 base and J dropped 5 bases, with 4 bases sitting between them. Germline V CDR1 and CDR2: LGHDT, YNNKEL (reference sequence). There are 12 residues in the CDR3. In nucleotides, the CDR3 is TGTGCCAGCAGCCAAGTAGTAGATACGCAGTATTTT. As protein: CASSQVVDTQYF.

This chain links TRBV2 with TRBJ2-7; the D gene is possibly TRBD2 (6 bases). Trimming removed 7 bases at V and 2 bases at J, with 15 bases between. The CDR3 contains 14 residues. Germline CDR1 SNHLY, CDR2 FYNNEI. The CDR3: CASTAGTSAYEQYF. In nucleotides, the CDR3 is TGTGCCAGCACTGCTGGGACTTCCGCCTACGAGCAGTACTTC.

V is TRBV24-1 and J is TRBJ2-7; 11 nucleotides agree with TRBD2. The germline CDR1 and CDR2 sequences are KGHDR and SFDVKD. This CDR3 contains 16 residues. V trimming: 11 bases; J trimming: 2 bases; junction bases outside the gene matches: 13. This CDR3 reads CAIPGLAANQAYEQYV. In DNA form, the CDR3 reads TGTGCCATCCCGGGACTAGCGGCCAATCAGGCCTACGAGCAGTACGTC.

This chain joins TRBV7-2 and TRBJ2-3; D not certain. Germline V lookup: CDR1 SGHTA, CDR2 FQGNSA. V was trimmed by 7 bases and J by 3 bases, leaving 17 bases between them. The CDR3 loop spans 15 amino acids. The CDR3 is CASTEPLGPTDTQYF. The CDR3 DNA reads TGTGCCAGCACCGAACCGCTGGGCCCTACAGATACGCAGTATTTT.

V and J are TRBV6-5 and TRBJ2-7; TRBD1 matches 8 bases. There are 14 residues in the CDR3. V dropped 8 bases and J dropped 2; count of bases not matched to a gene: 8. Germline CDR1 is MNHEY and CDR2 is SVGAGI. DNA of the CDR3: TGTGCCAGCCACCAGGACAGGGCCCCCTACGAGCAGTACTTC. It specifies CASHQDRAPYEQYF.

The J gene is TRBJ1-1, the V gene TRBV7-8; 7 nucleotides match TRBD1. This CDR3 is built from 13 residues. The germline CDR1 and CDR2 sequences are SGHVS and FQNEAQ. V trimming: 5 bases; J trimming: 3 bases; junction bases outside the gene matches: 3. The CDR3 reads CASSPGTDTEAFF. The CDR3, as DNA: TGTGCCAGCAGCCCCGGGACAGACACTGAAGCTTTCTTT.

The chain has TRBV11-2 and TRBJ2-1; 7 positions agree with TRBD2. The J segment lost 9 bases and the V segment lost 1 base, leaving 6 bases of the junction unmatched. Per the germline V gene, CDR1 is SGHAT and CDR2 is FQNNGV. This CDR3 has 14 amino acids. The CDR3 reads CASSLGARGVEQFF. The CDR3, as DNA: TGTGCCAGCAGCTTAGGGGCTCGGGGGGTTGAGCAGTTCTTC.

The chain combines TRBV6-5 with TRBJ2-2; 7 positions agree with TRBD1. CDR1 and CDR2 from the germline V gene are MNHEY and SVGAGI. The junction had 8 bases not matched to a gene; V was cut back by 8 bases and J by 2 bases. CDR3 length: 15 amino acids. CDR3 sequence: CASGLGGPNTGELFF. Written as DNA, the CDR3 is TGTGCCAGCGGGCTAGGGGGCCCCAACACCGGGGAGCTGTTTTTT.

The chain links TRBV6-5 to TRBJ1-2; D not resolved. Trimming stripped 4 bases from V and 8 bases from J, with 8 bases between. The CDR3 totals 11 residues. CDR1 MNHEY and CDR2 SVGAGI come from the germline V gene. The CDR3 region is CASSSPTGYTF. Here the CDR3 DNA reads TGTGCCAGCAGTTCTCCGACAGGCTACACCTTC.

A single count supports this clone. This rearrangement joins TRBV19 to TRBJ1-1; 11 nucleotides align to TRBD1. This CDR3 is 15 amino acids long. In germline, CDR1 is LNHDA, CDR2 SQIVND (reference sequence). The junction had 8 bases not matched to a gene; V was cut back by 7 bases and J by 4 bases. The CDR3 spells CASTWGTGGVTEAFF. CDR3 nucleotides: TGTGCCAGTACCTGGGGGACAGGGGGAGTCACTGAAGCTTTCTTT.

CDR3 region: CAWSIGVDKPQHF. The CDR3 DNA is TGTGCCTGGAGTATAGGGGTGGATAAGCCCCAGCATTTT. V and J are TRBV30 and TRBJ1-5; D might be TRBD1 (5 bases). V dropped 2 bases and J dropped 8 bases, with 13 bases sitting between them. Germline V CDR1 and CDR2: GTSNPN, SVGIG (reference sequence). The CDR3 loop spans 13 amino acids.

The chain has TRBV30 and TRBJ2-2, with 7 positions matching TRBD2. Germline V lookup: CDR1 GTSNPN, CDR2 SVGIG (reference sequence). This CDR3 spans 17 amino acids. With V trimmed by 8 bases and J by 4 bases, 19 bases remained unmatched. This CDR3 is CAESPTPAGSSTGELFF. The DNA of the CDR3 is TGTGCCGAGAGTCCCACTCCAGCGGGATCGAGCACCGGGGAGCTGTTTTTT.

The gene calls are TRBV9 and TRBJ2-3; D perhaps matches TRBD1 (5 bases). The V end lost 0 bases, the J end lost 2 bases, and 10 bases lay between the germline ends. Germline V gene data show CDR1 as SGDLS and CDR2 as YYNGEE. CDR3 length: 15 amino acids. CDR3 region: CASSVGQTLTDTQYF. DNA of the CDR3: TGTGCCAGCAGCGTAGGACAGACCCTCACAGATACGCAGTATTTT.

The rearrangement links TRBV19 to TRBJ2-3; D gene unclear. The CDR3 runs to 10 residues. V lost 9 bases to trimming and J lost 4 bases, with 5 bases between them. Germline-derived CDR1 and CDR2 are LNHDA and SQIVND (reference sequence). The CDR3 sequence: CASGADTQYF. CDR3 coding DNA: TGTGCCAGCGGTGCAGATACGCAGTATTTT.

CDR3 loop: CASSIVGGPGNTIYF. The CDR3 region has the DNA TGTGCCAGTAGTATAGTCGGGGGGCCTGGAAACACCATATATTTT. The chain is built from TRBV19 and TRBJ1-3; D possibly corresponds to TRBD1 (6 bases). V was pared by 1 base and J by 2 bases, with 9 bases between. The V gene's germline CDR1 is LNHDA and CDR2 SQIVND (reference sequence). This CDR3 spans 15 amino acids.

This clone was seen once. This chain connects TRBV11-1 to TRBJ2-7, with D tentatively TRBD1 (6 bases). Trimming pared 5 bases from V and 2 bases from J, leaving 10 bases between. The CDR3 extends over 13 amino acids. In germline, CDR1 is SGHAT, CDR2 FQDESV (reference sequence). The CDR3 sequence is CASSKTGAYEQYF. The CDR3 region has the DNA TGTGCCAGCAGCAAGACAGGTGCCTACGAGCAGTACTTC.